This passage covers 26 T cell receptor beta chains from one sample sequenced in a study of identifying expanded T cells in peripheral blood. The data were produced by immunoSEQ multiplex PCR, yet TCRdb's version contains in-frame clones alone and is incomplete. The sample consists of 130,000 or so clones, 84% of them appearing once. The sequenced sample consisted of blood. These receptors were obtained from a person between 18 and 75 years old in good health.

The gene calls are TRBV7-2 and TRBJ2-1; 12 nucleotides agree with TRBD2. Per the germline V gene, CDR1 is SGHTA and CDR2 is FQGNSA. Trimming took 5 bases from V and 9 from J; bases not matched to a gene: 8. This CDR3 contains 15 residues. The CDR3 DNA reads TGTGCCAGCAGCCGGACTAGCGGGGAGGTCGGTGAGCAGTTCTTC. It is translated as CASSRTSGEVGEQFF.

This chain connects TRBV4-1 to TRBJ1-2; maybe TRBD1 (6 bases). This CDR3 is built from 16 residues. Trimming took 0 bases from V and 5 from J, leaving 16 bases between them. Looked up from germline, CDR1 is MGHRA and CDR2 is YSYEKL. CDR3 sequence: CASSQDTGRLPYGYTF. The CDR3 DNA sequence: TGCGCCAGCAGCCAAGATACAGGGAGGTTACCGTATGGCTACACCTTC.

The chain couples TRBV5-1 to TRBJ2-7, with a weak D call TRBD1 (6 bases). Germline CDR1 reads SGHRS; CDR2 reads YFSETQ. With 0 bases removed from V and 7 bases from J, the gap between germline ends came to 17 bases. CDR3 length: 15 residues. In nucleotides, the CDR3 is TGCGCCAGCAGCTTGGCCAGAATCAGGGGACATGAGCAGTACTTC. It is translated as CASSLARIRGHEQYF.

The chain uses TRBV2 and TRBJ2-3, with 10 positions matching TRBD1. The CDR3 runs 17 residues. V was pared by 11 bases and J by 0 bases, with 14 bases of the junction left unmatched. Germline V gene data show CDR1 as SNHLY and CDR2 as FYNNEI. In DNA, the CDR3 is TGTGCCTGGTTTAGGGGTGACAGGGGGCGCAGCACAGATACGCAGTATTTT. Translated, it gives CAWFRGDRGRSTDTQYF.

The chain uses TRBV5-1 and TRBJ2-3; possible D gene TRBD1, 5 bases. V lost 5 bases to trimming and J lost 11 bases, with 15 bases between them. The V gene's germline CDR1 is SGHRS and CDR2 YFSETQ. The CDR3 has 12 residues. The CDR3 DNA reads as TGCGCCAGCAGTCCTGGTGGGGCGAAGCAGTATTTT. Its translation: CASSPGGAKQYF.

V is TRBV18 and J is TRBJ2-7; D may be TRBD1 or TRBD2 (5 bases each). There are 13 residues in the CDR3. Trimming cost V 3 bases and J 5 bases, with 11 bases left between them. Germline V lookup: CDR1 KGHSH, CDR2 LQKENI. CDR3 protein: CASSPSRENEQYF. The CDR3 region has the DNA TGTGCCAGCTCACCCTCCAGGGAGAACGAGCAGTACTTC.

J is TRBJ2-2 and V is TRBV7-9; TRBD1 agrees at 8 bases. The CDR3 length is 16 residues. V lost 4 bases to trimming and J lost 6 bases; unmatched junction nucleotides: 10. Germline CDR1 is SEHNR and CDR2 is FQNEAQ (reference sequence). CDR3 sequence reads: CASSSSGAGGPGELFF. The CDR3 DNA follows: TGTGCCAGCAGCTCCAGTGGGGCAGGGGGCCCCGGGGAGCTGTTTTTT.

The rearrangement uses TRBV6-5 and TRBJ1-4; D remains ambiguous. CDR3 length: 15 amino acids. Per the germline V gene, CDR1 is MNHEY and CDR2 is SVGAGI. V gave up 6 bases and J gave up 8 bases, with 19 bases separating them. CDR3 in amino acids: CASSRRPTKDEKLFF. CDR3 sequence (DNA): TGTGCCAGCAGCCGGCGACCGACGAAGGACGAAAAACTGTTTTTT.

The rearrangement joins TRBV18 to TRBJ2-2, with D possibly matching TRBD2 (6 bases). The CDR3 consists of 16 residues. From germline, CDR1 is KGHSH and CDR2 LQKENI. Trimming stripped 3 bases from V and 3 bases from J, with 14 bases between. The DNA of the CDR3 is TGTGCCAGCTCACCTACTAGCCCCTACGACACCGGGGAGCTGTTTTTT. Residues: CASSPTSPYDTGELFF.

This clone turned up a few times. The J gene is TRBJ1-6, the V gene TRBV13, with 9 bases fitting TRBD1. The CDR3 loop spans 14 amino acids. Germline lookup yields CDR1 PRHDT and CDR2 FYEKMQ (reference sequence). Trimming cost V 5 bases and J 10 bases; bases outside gene matches: 6. The CDR3 nucleotides are TGTGCCAGCAGCCAGGGACAGGGTGGCTCACCCCTCCACTTT. Amino acids: CASSQGQGGSPLHF.

The CDR3 region is CASSIGTGGNQPQHF. CDR3 sequence (DNA): TGTGCCAGCAGCATCGGGACGGGAGGCAATCAGCCCCAGCATTTT. The J gene is TRBJ1-5, the V gene TRBV21-1. TRBV21-1 is designated a pseudogene. This CDR3 has 15 residues.

The chain employs TRBV28 and TRBJ1-5, with 11 bases matching TRBD1. Losses at the gene ends were 7 bases for V and 2 bases for J; bases not matched to a gene: 19. The CDR3 has 20 amino acids. The germline V gene has CDR1 MDHEN and CDR2 SYDVKM. CDR3 in amino acids: CASIYRGISDRGQGNQPQHF. The CDR3 DNA sequence: TGTGCCAGCATTTACAGGGGGATATCGGACAGGGGGCAGGGCAATCAGCCCCAGCATTTT.

CDR3 region: CASGLRGLQNTGELFF. CDR3 DNA: TGTGCTAGTGGTTTGAGGGGACTCCAGAACACCGGGGAGCTGTTTTTT. The chain links TRBV12-5 to TRBJ2-2; D is perhaps TRBD2 (6 bases). This CDR3 is built from 16 residues. Per the germline V gene, CDR1 is LGHNT and CDR2 is FRNRAP. Trimming cost V 2 bases and J 1 base, with 11 bases left between them.

On this clone: This CDR3 is missing its conserved last phenylalanine or tryptophan, likely due to a read error. The DNA is omitted, as the CDR3 cannot be located on it reliably, and the CDR3 follows TCRdb's listing. The V call is TRBV23-1, the J call TRBJ2-4. TRBV23-1 is marked as an open reading frame, function uncertain. The CDR3 is 11 amino acids long, termini counted. The CDR3 loop is CASTQPRVRPL.

The chain is built from TRBV19 and TRBJ2-1; TRBD1 agrees at 10 bases. CDR3 length: 15 residues. V lost 4 bases, J lost 9 bases, and 9 bases stayed unmatched. In germline, CDR1 is LNHDA, CDR2 SQIVND (reference sequence). CDR3 DNA: TGTGCCAGTAGTAGTCGACAGGGGGCGCGGAGTGAGCAGTTCTTC. Translation gives CASSSRQGARSEQFF.

This chain uses TRBV5-1 with TRBJ2-5, with 7 bases identical to TRBD2. The V segment lost 2 bases and the J segment 5 bases; nucleotides outside the gene matches: 6. The CDR3 extends over 14 amino acids. Germline CDR1 SGHRS, CDR2 YFSETQ. In nucleotides, the CDR3 is TGCGCCAGCAGCTTTAGCGGGTTGAGGGAGACCCAGTACTTC. It is translated as CASSFSGLRETQYF.

This rearrangement joins TRBV15 to TRBJ2-3; D may be TRBD2 (6 bases). The CDR3 contains 15 residues. Germline CDR1 and CDR2: LNHNV and YYDKDF (reference sequence). Trimming stripped 0 bases from V and 5 bases from J, with 12 bases between. The CDR3 coding sequence is TGTGCCACCAGCAGAGACGGAGGGGTTGGAGATACGCAGTATTTT. Protein sequence: CATSRDGGVGDTQYF.

The rearrangement joins TRBV6-1 to TRBJ1-4, with D perhaps matching TRBD1 (5 bases). The CDR3 runs 14 residues. Germline CDR1 MNHNS, CDR2 SASEGT. V was trimmed by 5 bases and J by 8 bases, leaving 15 bases between them. CDR3 sequence (DNA): TGTGCCAGCAGTCGATCGGGACCCAGAGAAAAACTGTTTTTT. It is translated as CASSRSGPREKLFF.

The chain has TRBV4-2 and TRBJ2-1, with no clear D. Germline loops: CDR1 LGHNA, CDR2 YNFKEQ. CDR3 length: 12 amino acids. Trimming took 5 bases from V and 13 from J, leaving 15 bases between them. The CDR3 DNA reads as TGTGCCAGCAGCTCTGGCAGTCTGGTTCAGTTCTTC. It encodes CASSSGSLVQFF.

This chain links TRBV7-3 with TRBJ2-2; no reliable D call. CDR1 is SGHTA, CDR2 FQGTGA, per germline. CDR3 length: 15 residues. Trimming removed 4 bases from V and 1 base from J, with 10 bases in between. In DNA, the CDR3 is TGTGCCAGCAGCTCCGCTAACAGGAACACCGGGGAGCTGTTTTTT. The encoded protein is CASSSANRNTGELFF.

The chain carries TRBV27 and TRBJ1-2; 7 bases line up with TRBD1. After removal of 8 bases from V and 4 bases from J, the junction contained 7 bases not matched to a gene. Germline CDR1 is MNHEY and CDR2 is SMNVEV (reference sequence). The CDR3 is made up of 13 amino acids. CDR3 sequence (DNA): TGTGCCAGCGGTATAACAGGGGTCTATGGCTACACCTTC. Translated: CASGITGVYGYTF.

The J gene is TRBJ2-1, the V gene TRBV2; a weak D match, TRBD1 (5 bases). Germline lookup yields CDR1 SNHLY and CDR2 FYNNEI. The CDR3 covers 16 residues. The V gene lost 8 bases and the J gene lost 6 bases, with 23 bases spanning the gap. The CDR3 spells CASDPPPDTNPNEQFF. The CDR3 bases are TGTGCCAGCGATCCGCCCCCGGACACGAACCCCAATGAGCAGTTCTTC.

This rearrangement joins TRBV10-1 to TRBJ1-1; D gene ambiguous. CDR1 and CDR2 from the germline V gene are WNHNN and SYGVQD (reference sequence). The V gene lost 3 bases and the J gene lost 2 bases, with 7 bases spanning the gap. This CDR3 contains 13 residues. The CDR3 bases are TGCGCCAGCAGTGAAACCCCTAACACTGAAGCTTTCTTT. It is translated as CASSETPNTEAFF.

This rearrangement joins TRBV5-1 to TRBJ1-4; D is uncertain. Germline CDR1 SGHRS, CDR2 YFSETQ. CDR3 length equals 15 residues. The ends were cut back, 0 bases at V and 7 bases at J, with 13 bases in the middle. CDR3 sequence (DNA): TGCGCCAGCAGCTTGGAAGGGTTATTGGGTGAAAAACTGTTTTTT. Amino acids: CASSLEGLLGEKLFF. Variable domain in full (rest from reference TRBV5-1 and TRBJ1-4): KAGVTQTPRYLIKTRGQQVTLSCSPISGHRSVSWYQQTPGQGLQFLFEYFSETQRNKGNFPGRFSGRQFSNSRSEMNVSTLELGDSALYLCASSLEGLLGEKLFFGSGTQLSVL.

V and J are TRBV11-1 and TRBJ2-2; 8 nucleotides align to TRBD2. This CDR3 comprises 19 residues. V gave up 5 bases and J gave up 0 bases; unmatched junction bases: 14. Per the germline V gene, CDR1 is SGHAT and CDR2 is FQDESV (reference sequence). The CDR3 protein is CASSPGGRPTMSNTGELFF. In nucleotides, the CDR3 is TGTGCCAGCAGCCCAGGCGGGAGGCCCACCATGTCGAACACCGGGGAGCTGTTTTTT.

The rearrangement links TRBV5-1 to TRBJ1-1; unclear D gene. Germline V gene sequence: CDR1 SGHRS, CDR2 YFSETQ. V lost 9 bases and J 1 base, leaving 13 bases between the germline ends. The CDR3 is made up of 13 amino acids. DNA of the CDR3: TGCGCCACCCGACCTCACGAGAACACTGAAGCTTTCTTT. Translated: CATRPHENTEAFF.